The 23 T cell receptor beta chains given below trace back to one sample, sequenced in a study of early stage breast cancer tumors. TCRdb's copy holds only in-frame clones and misses some; the assay was immunoSEQ multiplex PCR. The sample lists around 78,000 clones, 65% to 85% seen once, with roughly 3.5% in the top ten. What was sequenced was blood. The receptors derive from a person in their sixties or seventies with breast cancer.

The V call is TRBV18, the J call TRBJ2-7; 10 positions match TRBD2. The CDR3 consists of 14 residues. The V gene end was trimmed by 2 bases and the J gene end by 5 bases; junction bases not matched to a gene: 3. The germline CDR1 and CDR2 sequences are KGHSH and LQKENI. CDR3 DNA sequence: TGTGCCAGCTCACCAGGGCTAGCGGGGGACGAGCAGTACTTC. Its translation is CASSPGLAGDEQYF.

The chain has TRBV15 and TRBJ1-4; tentatively, D is TRBD1 (5 bases). Trimming stripped 0 bases from V and 3 bases from J, with 8 bases between. Germline-derived CDR1 and CDR2 are LNHNV and YYDKDF (reference sequence). The CDR3 extends over 15 amino acids. In nucleotides, the CDR3 is TGTGCCACCAGCAGAGAGGGGGGGGCTAATGAAAAACTGTTTTTT. This codes for CATSREGGANEKLFF.

This clone was recorded once. This chain uses TRBV30 with TRBJ2-3; 14 nucleotides match TRBD2. CDR1 GTSNPN and CDR2 SVGIG come from the germline V gene (reference sequence). With 5 bases clipped from V and 3 bases from J, the junction kept 4 bases outside the gene matches. The CDR3 extends over 15 amino acids. The CDR3, as DNA: TGTGCCTGGGGGACTAGCGGGGGTTGGACAGATACGCAGTATTTT. Translating it yields CAWGTSGGWTDTQYF.

The CDR3 bases are TGTGCCAGCAGTTACTCTACTAACTATGGCTACACCTTC. Encoded protein: CASSYSTNYGYTF. The chain joins TRBV6-5 to TRBJ1-2; unclear D gene. Trimming removed 0 bases at V and 0 bases at J, with 2 bases between. This CDR3 region has 13 residues. Germline V lookup: CDR1 MNHEY, CDR2 SVGAGI.

In this sample, this clone turned up once. V usage is TRBV10-3 and J usage is TRBJ1-5; D not resolved. Germline lookup yields CDR1 ENHRY and CDR2 SYGVKD. The V end was cut by 8 bases, the J end by 0 bases, with 8 bases between. This CDR3 is built from 13 residues. CDR3 in amino acids: CAIGQISNQPQHF. The CDR3 DNA sequence: TGTGCCATCGGCCAGATTAGCAATCAGCCCCAGCATTTT.

The genes are TRBV5-5 and TRBJ1-1; D possibly corresponds to TRBD1 (6 bases). Germline CDR1 SGHKS, CDR2 YYEKEE (reference sequence). This CDR3 is 15 amino acids long. Trimming pared 0 bases from V and 4 bases from J, leaving 13 bases between. This chain's CDR3 is CASSLVGGGGTEAFF. The CDR3 region has the DNA TGTGCCAGCAGCTTGGTTGGTGGGGGCGGCACTGAAGCTTTCTTT.

The chain employs TRBV27 and TRBJ1-2; 10 nucleotides align to TRBD1. CDR1 and CDR2 (germline): MNHEY, SMNVEV (reference sequence). The CDR3 is 16 residues long. The J segment lost 7 bases and the V segment lost 5 bases, leaving 13 bases of the junction unmatched. The CDR3 reads CASSGDRGSGIGGYTF. The CDR3 DNA reads as TGTGCCAGCAGTGGGGACAGGGGATCGGGCATCGGTGGCTACACCTTC.

J is TRBJ1-5 and V is TRBV6-6; D is unclear. Trimming stripped 1 base from V and 6 bases from J, with 7 bases between. The CDR3 is 13 residues long. Germline loops: CDR1 MNHNY, CDR2 SVGAGI (reference sequence). The CDR3: CASSYYSGQPQHF. CDR3 DNA: TGTGCCAGCAGTTACTACTCCGGTCAGCCCCAGCATTTT.

This chain uses TRBV29-1 with TRBJ2-7, with D uncertain. The CDR3 loop spans 11 amino acids. Trimming left V 4 bases short and J 0 bases short, with 4 bases between. Germline CDR1 and CDR2: SQVTM and ANQGSEA. The CDR3: CSVGISYEQYF. CDR3 in DNA: TGCAGCGTTGGGATCTCCTACGAGCAGTACTTC.

The chain uses TRBV7-9 and TRBJ1-1; a possible D gene is TRBD1 (6 bases). Germline V lookup: CDR1 SEHNR, CDR2 FQNEAQ (reference sequence). V lost 0 bases to trimming and J lost 11 bases, with 22 bases between them. The CDR3 sequence is 16 residues long. The CDR3 loop reads CASSLAGQPKGDKAFF. The CDR3 coding sequence is TGTGCCAGCAGCTTAGCCGGACAGCCTAAGGGGGATAAGGCTTTCTTT.

The V and J genes are TRBV7-8 and TRBJ1-1; D gene unclear. Germline-derived CDR1 and CDR2 are SGHVS and FQNEAQ. The CDR3 spans 13 residues. The V end was cut by 5 bases, the J end by 2 bases, with 9 bases between. CDR3 amino acids: CASSRGSNTEAFF. CDR3 nucleotide sequence: TGTGCCAGCAGCCGAGGGAGTAACACTGAAGCTTTCTTT.

The CDR3 DNA is TGTGCCAGCAGTGAATCGGCCAGCCCCGAGCAGTACTTC. This codes for CASSESASPEQYF. The V gene is TRBV2, the J gene TRBJ2-7; D not resolved. The CDR3 has 13 residues. Trimming pared 2 bases from V and 6 bases from J, leaving 11 bases between. Per germline, CDR1 SNHLY and CDR2 FYNNEI.

In DNA form, the CDR3 reads TGTGCCAGCAGCGTGATAGCGGGAGGGGCCAATGAGCAGTTCTTC. Translating gives CASSVIAGGANEQFF. The V call is TRBV2, the J call TRBJ2-1, with 11 bases fitting TRBD2. The V gene's germline CDR1 is SNHLY and CDR2 FYNNEI. V lost 6 bases and J lost 6; bases outside the gene matches: 7. CDR3 length: 15 amino acids.

This sequence joins TRBV7-2 and TRBJ2-2; 8 nucleotides agree with TRBD2. Per the germline V gene, CDR1 is SGHTA and CDR2 is FQGNSA. The CDR3 consists of 15 residues. J lost 6 bases, V lost 4 bases, and 7 bases had no gene match. The CDR3 protein is CASSSGLERSGELFF. CDR3 nucleotides: TGTGCCAGCAGCTCGGGACTAGAAAGATCCGGGGAGCTGTTTTTT.

The chain uses TRBV10-3 and TRBJ2-2; unclear D gene. The ends were cut back, 9 bases at V and 5 bases at J, with 10 bases in the middle. Per germline, CDR1 ENHRY and CDR2 SYGVKD. The CDR3 is made up of 12 amino acids. Here the CDR3 reads CAIGVVTGELFF. As DNA, the CDR3 is TGTGCCATTGGGGTAGTAACCGGGGAGCTGTTTTTT.

The CDR3 reads CASGVDSGRGAQYF. Written as DNA, the CDR3 is TGTGCCAGTGGTGTCGATAGCGGGAGGGGGGCGCAGTATTTT. V usage is TRBV19 and J usage is TRBJ2-3, with TRBD2 identical over 11 bases. Losses at the gene ends were 8 bases for V and 10 bases for J; bases not matched to a gene: 11. The CDR3 is 14 residues long. In germline, CDR1 is LNHDA, CDR2 SQIVND (reference sequence).

V and J are TRBV6-6 and TRBJ2-5; maybe TRBD2 (5 bases). CDR1 is MNHNY and CDR2 is SVGAGI in the germline V gene (reference sequence). V was clipped by 6 bases and J by 0 bases, with 11 bases between them. This CDR3 is built from 14 residues. Here the CDR3 DNA reads TGTGCCAGCAGGGATACGGGGAACCAAGAGACCCAGTACTTC. It encodes CASRDTGNQETQYF.

The chain employs TRBV7-3 and TRBJ1-1, with unresolved D. Germline values: CDR1 SGHTA, CDR2 FQGTGA. Deletions cut 0 bases from V and 0 bases from J, with 11 bases between. The CDR3 loop spans 16 amino acids. The CDR3 loop is CASSLTPLTLNTEAFF. The CDR3 DNA reads as TGTGCCAGCAGCTTAACTCCCCTCACTCTGAACACTGAAGCTTTCTTT.

The chain uses TRBV6-5 and TRBJ1-5, with D unclear. Trimming removed 6 bases from V and 1 base from J, with 13 bases in between. This CDR3 is 15 amino acids long. Per germline, CDR1 MNHEY and CDR2 SVGAGI. The CDR3 here is CASRPTGGSNQPQHF. The CDR3 DNA follows: TGTGCCAGCAGGCCGACCGGAGGAAGCAATCAGCCCCAGCATTTT.

This chain uses TRBV7-8 with TRBJ2-6, with D perhaps being TRBD1 or TRBD2 (5 bases each). The germline V and J ends were trimmed by 4 bases and 2 bases, with 9 bases remaining between them. Germline CDR1 and CDR2: SGHVS and FQNEAQ. CDR3 length: 15 amino acids. The chain's CDR3 is CASSSWGTGANVLTF. For the CDR3, the DNA is TGTGCCAGCAGCTCCTGGGGGACTGGGGCCAACGTCCTGACTTTC.

This clone was recorded once. The chain recombines TRBV5-1 with TRBJ2-3, with TRBD1 identical over 8 bases. The CDR3 is 17 residues long. V was pared by 5 bases and J by 0 bases, with 11 bases of the junction left unmatched. Germline V CDR1 and CDR2: SGHRS, YFSETQ. This chain's CDR3 is CASRKTGEIGSTDTQYF. DNA for the CDR3: TGCGCCAGCAGGAAGACAGGGGAGATTGGGAGCACAGATACGCAGTATTTT. The complete variable domain, with remaining parts taken from reference TRBV5-1 and TRBJ2-3, reads KAGVTQTPRYLIKTRGQQVTLSCSPISGHRSVSWYQQTPGQGLQFLFEYFSETQRNKGNFPGRFSGRQFSNSRSEMNVSTLELGDSALYLCASRKTGEIGSTDTQYFGPGTRLTVL.

This chain links TRBV6-6 with TRBJ2-5; D gene ambiguous. Trimming stripped 3 bases from V and 3 bases from J, with 11 bases between. The CDR3 totals 14 residues. Germline CDR1 reads MNHNY; CDR2 reads SVGAGI (reference sequence). The CDR3, as DNA: TGTGCCAGCAGTTATAGGGCAGCTGAAGAGACCCAGTACTTC. The encoded protein is CASSYRAAEETQYF.

This clone came up a few times. The rearrangement joins TRBV4-1 to TRBJ2-7; 9 bases agree with TRBD1. There are 15 residues in the CDR3. J gave up 4 bases and V 4 bases, and 8 bases lay outside the gene matches. CDR1 and CDR2 (germline): MGHRA, YSYEKL. CDR3 loop: CASSRARDRVYEQYF. The CDR3 DNA reads as TGCGCCAGCAGCCGGGCCCGGGACAGGGTGTACGAGCAGTACTTC.